This TCR beta chain was sequenced in a study of neurological immune-mediated disorders. General study results and limits: No link was found between any clinical or MRI feature and the multiple sclerosis repertoire cluster.

Unsorted libraries were generated from 2 million PBMCs held at -80 degrees C. A single record per CDR3 protein comes from TCRdb applying MiXCR to the 5' RACE reads. The profile shows fewer than 75,000 distinct CDR3 sequences, roughly 4.3% of them singletons. This clonotype was counted a few times. The antigen is unknown. This receptor was taken from a man aged 25 to 40 with multiple sclerosis. Specimen: PBMCs.

The CDR3 spells CASSQVVLAGSTDTQYF. The CDR3 bases are TGCGCCAGCAGCCAAGTGGTGTTGGCCGGTAGCACAGATACGCAGTATTTT. J is TRBJ2-3 and V is TRBV4-1; D not certain. V shed 1 base and J shed 0 bases, with 14 bases lying between them. The CDR3 is made up of 17 amino acids. The germline gives CDR1 MGHRA, CDR2 YSYEKL.